Presented here are 9 T cell receptor beta chains from one specimen sequenced in a study of spatial heterogeneity in lung cancer. Documented time point: sample taken at primary tumor resection. TCRdb itself ran the 5' RACE reads through MiXCR, one entry per CDR3 protein. The sample lists 13,000 or so distinct CDR3 sequences; approximately 5.6% were seen once. The study, taken as a whole, reports: It was found that expanded intratumoral alpha and beta TCR counts tracked tumor mutation counts.

For these receptors, no antigen is known. The sequencing used lung tumor tissue, collected at surgery. All receptors derive from a female donor with early-stage non-small cell lung cancer.

This clonotype is large by share. Since the library was made to target alpha chains, this beta chain is a stray read and its abundance is not meaningful. CDR3 residues: CASSLGWTSNEQFF. As DNA, the CDR3 is TGTGCCAGCAGCTTAGGGTGGACTAGCAATGAGCAGTTCTTC. V usage is TRBV7-2 and J usage is TRBJ2-1; 7 bases align to TRBD2. This CDR3 is built from 14 residues. J gave up 6 bases and V 1 base, and 3 bases lay outside the gene matches. CDR1 is SGHTA, CDR2 FQGNSA, per germline.

This clonotype appeared many times. As an off-target read in a library built for alpha chains, this beta chain has a frequency of little significance. The rearrangement joins TRBV20-1 to TRBJ2-5; D is unclear. This CDR3 region has 13 residues. Trimming shortened V by 3 bases and J by 3 bases, and 11 bases separated the two germline ends. Germline CDR1 and CDR2: DFQATT and SNEGSKA (reference sequence). The CDR3 bases are TGCAGTGCTAGCCAAACCCCCGAAGAGACCCAGTACTTC. This sequence encodes CSASQTPEETQYF.

Many counts were recorded for this clonotype. This beta chain lies outside the target of a library built for alpha chains; its clone size means little. J is TRBJ2-5 and V is TRBV20-1, with D perhaps matching TRBD1 or TRBD2 (6 bases each). Trimming shortened V by 5 bases and J by 4 bases, and 11 bases separated the two germline ends. The CDR3 consists of 12 residues. The germline V gene has CDR1 DFQATT and CDR2 SNEGSKA (reference sequence). CDR3 protein: CSASRGPETQYF. The CDR3 coding sequence is TGCAGTGCTTCTCGGGGGCCAGAGACCCAGTACTTC.

This clonotype was detected ten times or more. For a library built for alpha chains, this beta chain is a stray read; little rests on its size. The CDR3 spells CASTRSGTPVYEQYF. CDR3 DNA sequence: TGTGCCAGCACGAGATCCGGGACACCCGTCTACGAGCAGTACTTC. The chain employs TRBV6-2 or TRBV6-3 and TRBJ2-7; D is possibly TRBD1 (6 bases). The CDR3 consists of 15 residues. Germline V lookup: CDR1 MNHEY, CDR2 SVGEGT. The V end was cut by 7 bases, the J end by 3 bases, with 19 bases between.

This clonotype showed up many times. As an off-target read in a library built for alpha chains, this beta chain has a frequency of little significance. The rearrangement links TRBV19 to TRBJ2-2, with D maybe TRBD1 (6 bases). V lost 5 bases, J lost 6 bases, and 16 bases lay in between. Germline-derived CDR1 and CDR2 are LNHDA and SQIVND (reference sequence). The CDR3 extends over 15 amino acids. Written as DNA, the CDR3 is TGTGCCAGTAGTTCCCCCTACAGGGACCCCGGGGAGCTGTTTTTT. It encodes CASSSPYRDPGELFF.

The table lists this clonotype with many counts. The size of this beta chain means little, since it is a stray read in a library made for alpha chains. The chain employs TRBV6-4 and TRBJ2-1; D remains unclear. Per the germline V gene, CDR1 is MRHNA and CDR2 is SNTAGT. This CDR3 region has 17 residues. V shed 4 bases and J shed 1 base, with 17 bases lying between them. As DNA, the CDR3 is TGTGCCAGCAGTGGCCCAAGTAGGGATGGGTCCTACAATGAGCAGTTCTTC. Protein: CASSGPSRDGSYNEQFF.

With regard to this clonotype: This beta chain lies outside the target of a library built for alpha chains; its clone size means little. The V and J genes are TRBV12-5 and TRBJ2-5, with 9 bases aligning to TRBD1. V shed 5 bases, J shed 1 base, and the junction held 5 bases outside the gene matches. This CDR3 has 15 residues. Germline CDR1 LGHNT, CDR2 FRNRAP. The CDR3 protein is CASGDGTGLQETQYF. The CDR3 nucleotides are TGTGCTAGTGGTGACGGGACAGGGCTCCAAGAGACCCAGTACTTC.

The sample holds many counts of this clonotype. This beta chain slipped into a library made for alpha chains as a stray read, so its size is not meaningful. This chain connects TRBV7-9 to TRBJ1-1; 8 bases are shared with TRBD1. Trimming cost V 4 bases and J 5 bases; bases outside gene matches: 15. CDR1 and CDR2 (germline): SEHNR, FQNEAQ (reference sequence). The CDR3 is made up of 17 amino acids. In nucleotides, the CDR3 is TGTGCCAGCAGCTCTCAGCGACAGGGGCAAGGAAAGACTGAAGCTTTCTTT. Its translation: CASSSQRQGQGKTEAFF.

This clonotype is classed as large. Because this beta chain is a stray read in a library intended to capture alpha chains, its abundance should not be given much weight. The chain combines TRBV2 with TRBJ1-5; the match to TRBD1 covers 7 bases. This CDR3 contains 12 residues. V lost 6 bases, J lost 13 bases, and 9 bases stayed unmatched. Per germline, CDR1 SNHLY and CDR2 FYNNEI. Here the CDR3 DNA reads TGTGCCAGCAGCACAGGGGCCTCGACTCAGCATTTT. Translated, it gives CASSTGASTQHF.